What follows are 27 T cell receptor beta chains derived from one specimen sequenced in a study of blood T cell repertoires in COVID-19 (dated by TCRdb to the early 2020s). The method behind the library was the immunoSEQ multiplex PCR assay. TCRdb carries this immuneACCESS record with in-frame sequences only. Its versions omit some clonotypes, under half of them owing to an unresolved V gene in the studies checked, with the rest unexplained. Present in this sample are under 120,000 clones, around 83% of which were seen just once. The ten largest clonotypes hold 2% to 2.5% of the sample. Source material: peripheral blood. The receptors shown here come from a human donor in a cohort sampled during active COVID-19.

The CDR3 is CASSLEANGGKETQYF. The CDR3 coding sequence is TGTGCCAGCAGCTTGGAGGCCAACGGGGGGAAAGAGACCCAGTACTTC. The chain joins TRBV5-4 to TRBJ2-5; TRBD2 matches 7 bases. This CDR3 has 16 amino acids. CDR1 is SGHNT, CDR2 YYREEE, per germline (reference sequence). The ends lost 0 bases at V and 3 bases at J; junction bases unmatched: 8.

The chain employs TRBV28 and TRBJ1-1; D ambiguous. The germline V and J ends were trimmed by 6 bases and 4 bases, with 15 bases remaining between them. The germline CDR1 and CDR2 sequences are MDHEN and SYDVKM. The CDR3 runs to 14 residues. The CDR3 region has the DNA TGTGCCAGCAGGGTCGGGAGGGTAAGCACTGAAGCTTTCTTT. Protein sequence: CASRVGRVSTEAFF.

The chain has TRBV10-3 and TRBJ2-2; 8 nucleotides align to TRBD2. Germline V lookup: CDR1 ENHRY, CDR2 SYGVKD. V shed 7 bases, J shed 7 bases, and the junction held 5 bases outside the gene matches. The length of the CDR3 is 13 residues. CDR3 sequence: CAITTSGIGELFF. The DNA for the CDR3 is TGTGCCATCACTACTAGCGGTATCGGGGAGCTGTTTTTT.

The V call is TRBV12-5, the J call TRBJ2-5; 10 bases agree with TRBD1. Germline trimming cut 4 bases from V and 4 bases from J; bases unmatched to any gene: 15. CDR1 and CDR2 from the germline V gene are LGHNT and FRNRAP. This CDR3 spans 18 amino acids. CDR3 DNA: TGTGCTAGTGGTTATTCCCATACCGGGACAGGGGAATCAGAGACCCAGTACTTC. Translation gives CASGYSHTGTGESETQYF.

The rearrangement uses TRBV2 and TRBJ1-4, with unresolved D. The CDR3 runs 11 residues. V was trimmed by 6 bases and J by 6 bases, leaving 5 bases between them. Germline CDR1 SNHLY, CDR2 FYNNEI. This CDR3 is CASSPDEKLFF. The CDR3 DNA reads TGTGCCAGCAGCCCCGATGAAAAACTGTTTTTT.

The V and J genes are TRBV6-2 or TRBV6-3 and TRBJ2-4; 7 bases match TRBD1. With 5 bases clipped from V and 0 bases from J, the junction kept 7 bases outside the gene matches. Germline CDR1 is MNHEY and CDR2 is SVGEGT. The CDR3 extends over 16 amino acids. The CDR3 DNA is TGTGCCAGCAGTCTAGGGACAGATCTAGCCAAAAACATTCAGTACTTC. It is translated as CASSLGTDLAKNIQYF.

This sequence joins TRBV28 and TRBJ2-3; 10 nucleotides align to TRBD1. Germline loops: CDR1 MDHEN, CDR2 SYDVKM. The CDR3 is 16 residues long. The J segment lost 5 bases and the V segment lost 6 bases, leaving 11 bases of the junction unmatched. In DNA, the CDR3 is TGTGCCAGCAGACGGACGGGACAGGGGAGGGGAGATACGCAGTATTTT. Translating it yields CASRRTGQGRGDTQYF.

The CDR3 loop reads CASSQGSGAVGEQYF. The CDR3 DNA reads as TGTGCCAGCAGCCAAGGTTCAGGGGCGGTGGGGGAGCAGTACTTC. The chain joins TRBV14 to TRBJ2-7, with D perhaps matching TRBD1 (6 bases). The V end lost 1 base, the J end lost 7 bases, and 17 bases lay between the germline ends. CDR1 and CDR2 (germline): SGHDN, FVKESK. This CDR3 region has 15 residues.

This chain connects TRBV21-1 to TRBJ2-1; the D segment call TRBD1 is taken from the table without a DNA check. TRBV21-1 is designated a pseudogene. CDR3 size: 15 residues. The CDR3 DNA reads TGTGCCAGACTCCGACAGGGGGCAGGCTACAATGAGCAGTTCTTC. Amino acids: CARLRQGAGYNEQFF.

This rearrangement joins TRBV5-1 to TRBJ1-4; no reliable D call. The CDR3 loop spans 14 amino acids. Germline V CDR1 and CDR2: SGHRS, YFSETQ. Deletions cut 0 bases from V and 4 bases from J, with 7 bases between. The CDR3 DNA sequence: TGCGCCAGCAGCTTGGACAGCCGTAATGAAAAACTGTTTTTT. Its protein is CASSLDSRNEKLFF.

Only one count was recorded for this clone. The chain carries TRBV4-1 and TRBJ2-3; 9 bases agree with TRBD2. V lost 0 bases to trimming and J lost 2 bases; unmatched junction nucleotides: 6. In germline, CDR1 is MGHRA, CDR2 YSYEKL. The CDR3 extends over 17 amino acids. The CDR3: CASSQEFAGGITDTQYF. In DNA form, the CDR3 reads TGCGCCAGCAGCCAAGAGTTCGCGGGGGGGATCACAGATACGCAGTATTTT.

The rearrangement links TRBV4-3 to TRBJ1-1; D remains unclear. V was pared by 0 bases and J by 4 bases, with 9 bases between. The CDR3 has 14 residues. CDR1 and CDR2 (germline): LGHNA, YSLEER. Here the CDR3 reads CASSQEARGTEAFF. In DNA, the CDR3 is TGCGCCAGCAGCCAAGAGGCGCGGGGCACTGAAGCTTTCTTT.

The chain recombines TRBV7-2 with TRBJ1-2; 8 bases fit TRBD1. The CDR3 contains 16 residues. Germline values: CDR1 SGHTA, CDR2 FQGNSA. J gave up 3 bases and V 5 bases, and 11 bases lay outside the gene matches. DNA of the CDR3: TGTGCCAGCAGCCCGAACAGACAGGGGATTGACTATGGCTACACCTTC. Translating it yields CASSPNRQGIDYGYTF.

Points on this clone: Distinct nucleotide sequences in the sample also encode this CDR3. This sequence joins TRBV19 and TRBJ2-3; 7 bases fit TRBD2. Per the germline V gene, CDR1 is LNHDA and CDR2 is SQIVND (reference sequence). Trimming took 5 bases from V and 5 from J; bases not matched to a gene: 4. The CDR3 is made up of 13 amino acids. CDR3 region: CASSSLAGDTQYF. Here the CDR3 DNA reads TGTGCCAGTAGTTCCTTAGCGGGAGATACGCAGTATTTT.

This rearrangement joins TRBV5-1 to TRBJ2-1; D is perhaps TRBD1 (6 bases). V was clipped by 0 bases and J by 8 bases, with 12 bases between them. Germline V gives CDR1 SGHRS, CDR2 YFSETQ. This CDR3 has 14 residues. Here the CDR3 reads CASSLVTGNDEQFF. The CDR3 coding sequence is TGCGCCAGCAGCTTGGTAACAGGGAACGATGAGCAGTTCTTC.

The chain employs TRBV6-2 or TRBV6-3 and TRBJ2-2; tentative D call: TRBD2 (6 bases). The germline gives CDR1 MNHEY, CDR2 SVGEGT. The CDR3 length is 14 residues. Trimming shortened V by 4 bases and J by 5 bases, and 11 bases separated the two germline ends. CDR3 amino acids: CASSSGLGTGELFF. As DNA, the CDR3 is TGTGCCAGCAGTTCGGGACTCGGAACCGGGGAGCTGTTTTTT.

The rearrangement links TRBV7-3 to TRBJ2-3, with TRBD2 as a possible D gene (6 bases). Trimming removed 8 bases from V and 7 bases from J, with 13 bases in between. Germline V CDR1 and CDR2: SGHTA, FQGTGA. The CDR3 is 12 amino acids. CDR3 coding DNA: TGTGCCAGCGGGGACTCCGAACATACGCAGTATTTT. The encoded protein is CASGDSEHTQYF.

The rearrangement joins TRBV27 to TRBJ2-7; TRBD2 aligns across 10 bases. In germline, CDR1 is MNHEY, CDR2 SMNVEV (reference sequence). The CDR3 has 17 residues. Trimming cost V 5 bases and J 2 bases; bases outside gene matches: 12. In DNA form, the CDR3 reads TGTGCCAGCAGTCCCGGGGTAGCGGGGGGTCATCCCTACGAGCAGTACTTC. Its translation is CASSPGVAGGHPYEQYF.

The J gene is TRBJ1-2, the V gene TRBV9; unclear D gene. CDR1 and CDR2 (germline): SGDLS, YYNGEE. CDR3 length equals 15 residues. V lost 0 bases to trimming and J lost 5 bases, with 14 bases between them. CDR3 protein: CASSVAPESIYGYTF. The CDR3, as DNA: TGTGCCAGCAGCGTAGCGCCGGAGTCAATATATGGCTACACCTTC.

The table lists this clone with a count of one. CDR3 bases: TGTGCCAGCAGTTACGTGGGCGGGAGCGCTCGAGATACCCAGTACTTC. Translating gives CASSYVGGSARDTQYF. V is TRBV6-6 and J is TRBJ2-5, with TRBD2 identical over 7 bases. The V segment lost 2 bases and the J segment 8 bases; nucleotides outside the gene matches: 14. The CDR3 loop spans 16 amino acids. CDR1 and CDR2 (germline): MNHNY, SVGAGI (reference sequence).

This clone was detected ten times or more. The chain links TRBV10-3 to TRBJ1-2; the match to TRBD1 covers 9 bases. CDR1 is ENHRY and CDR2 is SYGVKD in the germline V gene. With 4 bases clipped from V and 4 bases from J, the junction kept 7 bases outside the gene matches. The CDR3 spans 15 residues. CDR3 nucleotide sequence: TGTGCCATCAGTGGGCACGGACAGGGGACCTATGGCTACACCTTC. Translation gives CAISGHGQGTYGYTF.

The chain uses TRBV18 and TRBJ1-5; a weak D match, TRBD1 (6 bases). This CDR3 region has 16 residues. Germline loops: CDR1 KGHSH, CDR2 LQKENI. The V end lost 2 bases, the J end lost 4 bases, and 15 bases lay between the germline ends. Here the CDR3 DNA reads TGTGCCAGCTCACCATTCCGCAGGGGAAGTAATCAGCCCCAGCATTTT. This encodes CASSPFRRGSNQPQHF.

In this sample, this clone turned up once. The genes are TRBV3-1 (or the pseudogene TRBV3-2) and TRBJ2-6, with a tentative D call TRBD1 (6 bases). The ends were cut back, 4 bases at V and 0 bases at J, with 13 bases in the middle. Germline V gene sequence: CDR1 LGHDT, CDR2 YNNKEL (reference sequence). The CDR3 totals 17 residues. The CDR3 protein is CASSRGGQFSGANVLTF. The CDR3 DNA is TGTGCCAGCAGCCGCGGCGGACAGTTCTCTGGGGCCAACGTCCTGACTTTC.

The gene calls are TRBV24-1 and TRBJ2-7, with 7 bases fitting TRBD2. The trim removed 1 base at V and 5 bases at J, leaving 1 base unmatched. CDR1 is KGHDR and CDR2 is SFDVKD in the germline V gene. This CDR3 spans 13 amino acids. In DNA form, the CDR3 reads TGTGCCACCAGTGATTTCAGCGGGGACGAGCAGTACTTC. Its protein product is CATSDFSGDEQYF.

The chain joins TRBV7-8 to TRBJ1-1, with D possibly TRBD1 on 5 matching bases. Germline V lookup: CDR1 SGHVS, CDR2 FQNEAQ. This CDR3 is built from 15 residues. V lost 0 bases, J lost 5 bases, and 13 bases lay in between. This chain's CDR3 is CASSLAGGRMTEAFF. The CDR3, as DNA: TGTGCCAGCAGCTTAGCGGGGGGGAGGATGACTGAAGCTTTCTTT.

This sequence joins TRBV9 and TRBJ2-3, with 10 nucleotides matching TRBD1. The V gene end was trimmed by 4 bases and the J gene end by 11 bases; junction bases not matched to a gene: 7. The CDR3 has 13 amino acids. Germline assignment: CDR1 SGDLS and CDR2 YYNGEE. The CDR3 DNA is TGTGCCAGCAGCCTCGACAGGGGGCCCCAGCAGTATTTT. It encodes CASSLDRGPQQYF.

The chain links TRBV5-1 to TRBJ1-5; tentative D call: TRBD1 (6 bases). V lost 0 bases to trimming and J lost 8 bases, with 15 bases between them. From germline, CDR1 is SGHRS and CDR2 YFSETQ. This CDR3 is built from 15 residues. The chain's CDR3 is CASSLEGRGEEPQHF. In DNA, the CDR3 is TGCGCCAGCAGCTTGGAGGGCAGGGGAGAGGAGCCCCAGCATTTT.